A single sample is the source of the 23 T cell receptor beta chains below, sequenced in a study of shared clonotypes between healthy human individuals. Clones were sequenced by immunoSEQ multiplex PCR, and TCRdb holds only the in-frame ones, with some missing. The sample consists of roughly 2 million clones, roughly 95% of them appearing once. The sequencing input was naive CD4+ T cells sorted from blood. Sample subset: CD45RA+ positively selected. These receptors were obtained from a man between 18 and 29 years old in good health.

This sequence joins TRBV6-5 and TRBJ2-5, with TRBD2 identical over 13 bases. Trimming at V came to 4 bases and at J to 6 bases, leaving 8 bases not matched to a gene. Germline lookup yields CDR1 MNHEY and CDR2 SVGAGI. CDR3 length equals 16 residues. The CDR3 nucleotides read TGTGCCAGCAGTTCCCCCACTAGCGGGGGGGCCAAGACCCAGTACTTC. Its protein product is CASSSPTSGGAKTQYF.

This chain uses TRBV2 with TRBJ1-2, with no clear D. The CDR3 has 11 residues. V gave up 5 bases and J gave up 7 bases, with 8 bases separating them. Germline CDR1 SNHLY, CDR2 FYNNEI. The CDR3 DNA sequence: TGTGCCAGCAGTCCTGCTATTGGCTACACCTTC. Amino acids: CASSPAIGYTF. Based on the CDR3 plus reference TRBV2 and TRBJ1-2, the full variable domain is EPEVTQTPSHQVTQMGQEVILRCVPISNHLYFYWYRQILGQKVEFLVSFYNNEISEKSEIFDDQFSVERPDGSNFTLKIRSTKLEDSAMYFCASSPAIGYTFGSGTRLTVV.

This clone was counted a single time. The V and J genes are TRBV5-4 and TRBJ2-3; no firm D call. The germline V gene encodes CDR1 SGHNT and CDR2 YYREEE (reference sequence). Trimming pared 4 bases from V and 2 bases from J, leaving 8 bases between. The CDR3 extends over 13 amino acids. The CDR3 here is CASSQKTTDTQYF. CDR3 DNA sequence: TGTGCCAGCAGCCAAAAAACCACAGATACGCAGTATTTT.

Regarding this clone: Other nucleotide sequences in the sample specify the same CDR3. The CDR3 DNA sequence: TGTGCCAGCAGTGAGGGGACTGCGGGAAACACCATATATTTT. This codes for CASSEGTAGNTIYF. The V gene is TRBV2, the J gene TRBJ1-3; D possibly corresponds to TRBD1 (5 bases). Germline values: CDR1 SNHLY, CDR2 FYNNEI. V gave up 3 bases and J gave up 4 bases, with 10 bases separating them. The CDR3 loop spans 14 amino acids. Looking up the rest from reference TRBV2 and TRBJ1-3 gives the full variable domain: EPEVTQTPSHQVTQMGQEVILRCVPISNHLYFYWYRQILGQKVEFLVSFYNNEISEKSEIFDDQFSVERPDGSNFTLKIRSTKLEDSAMYFCASSEGTAGNTIYFGEGSWLTVV.

The chain joins TRBV5-1 to TRBJ1-2; no clear D. The germline gives CDR1 SGHRS, CDR2 YFSETQ. This CDR3 has 15 amino acids. V lost 0 bases and J 0 bases, leaving 9 bases between the germline ends. CDR3 sequence reads: CASSLAADANYGYTF. As DNA, the CDR3 is TGCGCCAGCAGCTTGGCGGCGGACGCTAACTATGGCTACACCTTC.

This clone was detected a few times. The J gene is TRBJ1-5, the V gene TRBV19; TRBD1 is a possible D gene (6 bases). The V gene's germline CDR1 is LNHDA and CDR2 SQIVND (reference sequence). The ends were cut back, 7 bases at V and 2 bases at J, with 9 bases in the middle. The CDR3 length is 13 residues. This CDR3 is CASTGAGNQPQHF. The DNA of the CDR3 is TGTGCCAGTACGGGGGCTGGCAATCAGCCCCAGCATTTT.

The chain employs TRBV28 and TRBJ1-1; possibly TRBD1 for D (5 bases). The CDR3 runs to 11 residues. Per germline, CDR1 MDHEN and CDR2 SYDVKM. V lost 6 bases, J lost 11 bases, and 13 bases lay in between. CDR3: CASRFRGGAFF. The CDR3 region has the DNA TGTGCCAGCAGGTTTCGTGGGGGGGCTTTCTTT.

This clone appeared a single time. The J gene is TRBJ1-4, the V gene TRBV7-2, with D possibly matching TRBD1 (5 bases). Per the germline V gene, CDR1 is SGHTA and CDR2 is FQGNSA. V was trimmed by 5 bases and J by 0 bases, leaving 13 bases between them. This CDR3 region has 16 residues. The CDR3 loop is CASSPQGATTNEKLFF. The CDR3 DNA reads as TGTGCCAGCAGCCCTCAAGGGGCTACAACTAATGAAAAACTGTTTTTT.

The chain joins TRBV5-1 to TRBJ1-5; D unresolved. V was pared by 4 bases and J by 1 base, with 6 bases between. Looked up from germline, CDR1 is SGHRS and CDR2 is YFSETQ. The CDR3 has 13 amino acids. CDR3 residues: CASSADSNQPQHF. CDR3 nucleotides: TGCGCCAGCAGCGCCGACAGCAATCAGCCCCAGCATTTT.

This clone has only one observation. CDR3 nucleotides: TGCGCCAGCAGTGTAGGGGAGTACACTGAAGCTTTCTTT. Protein: CASSVGEYTEAFF. The V and J genes are TRBV10-1 and TRBJ1-1, with a tentative D call TRBD1 (5 bases). Germline CDR1 reads WNHNN; CDR2 reads SYGVQD (reference sequence). The CDR3 extends over 13 amino acids. The V end lost 4 bases, the J end lost 3 bases, and 9 bases lay between the germline ends.

The chain joins TRBV10-3 to TRBJ1-3; D remains ambiguous. V gave up 0 bases and J gave up 4 bases, with 13 bases separating them. Per the germline V gene, CDR1 is ENHRY and CDR2 is SYGVKD. This CDR3 spans 16 amino acids. The CDR3: CAISESQGLGGNTIYF. The CDR3 DNA follows: TGTGCCATCAGTGAGTCGCAAGGGCTTGGAGGAAACACCATATATTTT.

About this clone: Other DNA sequences in this specimen translate into the identical CDR3. The chain employs TRBV2 and TRBJ1-1; D is perhaps TRBD1 (5 bases). Per the germline V gene, CDR1 is SNHLY and CDR2 is FYNNEI. V was shortened by 6 bases and J by 0 bases, with 11 bases between the two germline ends. The CDR3 is 14 amino acids. CDR3 bases: TGTGCCAGCAGGGGGGACGGCTTGAACACTGAAGCTTTCTTT. This sequence encodes CASRGDGLNTEAFF.

V gene TRBV5-1 combines with J gene TRBJ1-1, with a possible D match to TRBD1 (6 bases). The length of the CDR3 is 16 residues. V was pared by 4 bases and J by 1 base, with 17 bases between. CDR1 SGHRS and CDR2 YFSETQ come from the germline V gene. The CDR3: CASSRSGDLTNTEAFF. In DNA form, the CDR3 reads TGCGCCAGCAGCCGTTCAGGGGACCTCACGAACACTGAAGCTTTCTTT.

The chain couples TRBV5-1 to TRBJ2-7, with 10 bases identical to TRBD1. The V gene's germline CDR1 is SGHRS and CDR2 YFSETQ. The CDR3 contains 14 residues. The trim removed 4 bases at V and 6 bases at J, leaving 7 bases unmatched. CDR3: CASSRGQGRLEQYF. In nucleotides, the CDR3 is TGCGCCAGCAGCCGGGGACAGGGGAGGCTCGAGCAGTACTTC.

V is TRBV7-2 and J is TRBJ2-4, with 14 bases fitting TRBD2. Trimming cost V 4 bases and J 6 bases; bases outside gene matches: 2. Germline values: CDR1 SGHTA, CDR2 FQGNSA. The CDR3 consists of 15 residues. This chain's CDR3 is CASSWGLAGVNIQYF. The CDR3 DNA sequence: TGTGCCAGCAGCTGGGGACTAGCGGGAGTAAACATTCAGTACTTC.

Concerning this clone: The sample holds other DNA sequences that translate to the same CDR3. The gene calls are TRBV4-1 and TRBJ1-3; no clear D. Per the germline V gene, CDR1 is MGHRA and CDR2 is YSYEKL. V lost 0 bases to trimming and J lost 0 bases, with 6 bases between them. The CDR3 contains 15 residues. The CDR3 loop is CASSQEGSSGNTIYF. The CDR3 DNA sequence: TGCGCCAGCAGCCAAGAGGGCAGCTCTGGAAACACCATATATTTT.

This chain connects TRBV5-1 to TRBJ2-1; D is perhaps TRBD1 or TRBD2 (5 bases each). CDR3 size: 17 residues. Germline lookup yields CDR1 SGHRS and CDR2 YFSETQ. V was trimmed by 0 bases and J by 0 bases, leaving 13 bases between them. In DNA, the CDR3 is TGCGCCAGCAGCTTGGCCGGGACGCCGAGCTCCTACAATGAGCAGTTCTTC. It encodes CASSLAGTPSSYNEQFF.

The chain couples TRBV30 to TRBJ2-2; D not certain. The CDR3 is 12 residues long. Germline CDR1 is GTSNPN and CDR2 is SVGIG (reference sequence). Trimming removed 3 bases at V and 8 bases at J, with 10 bases between. CDR3 in amino acids: CAWSPRVGELFF. In DNA, the CDR3 is TGTGCCTGGAGCCCTAGAGTGGGGGAGCTGTTTTTT.

The J gene is TRBJ1-6, the V gene TRBV5-1; 8 bases are shared with TRBD1. J lost 5 bases, V lost 3 bases, and 7 bases had no gene match. The CDR3 totals 16 residues. Germline CDR1 is SGHRS and CDR2 is YFSETQ. DNA of the CDR3: TGCGCCAGCAGCTGGAATGGACAGGGAGATAATTCACCCCTCCACTTT. Protein: CASSWNGQGDNSPLHF. The whole variable domain, remainder taken from reference TRBV5-1 and TRBJ1-6, is KAGVTQTPRYLIKTRGQQVTLSCSPISGHRSVSWYQQTPGQGLQFLFEYFSETQRNKGNFPGRFSGRQFSNSRSEMNVSTLELGDSALYLCASSWNGQGDNSPLHFGNGTRLTVT.

This chain links TRBV7-2 with TRBJ2-1; tentative D call: TRBD2 (6 bases). The germline V gene encodes CDR1 SGHTA and CDR2 FQGNSA. The CDR3 has 17 residues. Trimming removed 1 base from V and 8 bases from J, with 21 bases in between. CDR3 in amino acids: CASSLGETRYGRDEQFF. DNA for the CDR3: TGTGCCAGCAGCTTAGGCGAGACGCGGTACGGGAGAGATGAGCAGTTCTTC.

The chain combines TRBV7-3 with TRBJ2-5; the match to TRBD1 covers 8 bases. The CDR3 runs to 13 residues. Trimming at V came to 5 bases and at J to 2 bases, leaving 1 base not matched to a gene. Germline values: CDR1 SGHTA, CDR2 FQGTGA. The CDR3 here is CASSRQGQETQYF. CDR3 sequence (DNA): TGTGCCAGCAGCCGACAGGGGCAAGAGACCCAGTACTTC.

CDR3 loop: CASSLRGGASNQPQHF. The CDR3 region has the DNA TGTGCCAGCAGTTTAAGGGGGGGCGCGAGCAATCAGCCCCAGCATTTT. The chain joins TRBV28 to TRBJ1-5; D is perhaps TRBD1 (6 bases). The germline V and J ends were trimmed by 2 bases and 1 base, with 12 bases remaining between them. CDR1 is MDHEN, CDR2 SYDVKM, per germline. This CDR3 region has 16 residues.

V and J are TRBV5-1 and TRBJ2-7; 8 bases align to TRBD2. CDR1 and CDR2 (germline): SGHRS, YFSETQ. Trimming at V came to 0 bases and at J to 5 bases, leaving 7 bases not matched to a gene. The CDR3 spans 15 residues. The CDR3 DNA is TGCGCCAGCAGCTTGGAACGGACTAGCCCTGACGAGCAGTACTTC. Its protein is CASSLERTSPDEQYF.